The 19 T cell receptor beta chains given below trace back to one sample, sequenced in a study of blood T cell repertoires in COVID-19. TCRdb's copy holds only in-frame clones and misses some; the assay was immunoSEQ multiplex PCR. The repertoire holds 150,000 or so clones, with around 80% as singletons. The specimen sequenced was peripheral blood. Every receptor here comes from a woman aged 45 to 65 in a cohort sampled during active or convalescent COVID-19.

V is TRBV9 and J is TRBJ2-5; 8 nucleotides line up with TRBD1. Trimming cost V 0 bases and J 2 bases; bases outside gene matches: 3. Germline V gene sequence: CDR1 SGDLS, CDR2 YYNGEE. The CDR3 length is 15 residues. Here the CDR3 DNA reads TGTGCCAGCAGCGTAGCTACAGGGGGACAAGAGACCCAGTACTTC. Encoded protein: CASSVATGGQETQYF.

This rearrangement joins TRBV6-1 to TRBJ2-3; 14 bases agree with TRBD2. CDR1 and CDR2 from the germline V gene are MNHNS and SASEGT. Unmatched junction bases numbered 9, after V lost 2 bases and J lost 5 bases. The CDR3 sequence is 18 residues long. This CDR3 reads CASSEFGGGLAGGDTQYF. The DNA of the CDR3 is TGTGCCAGCAGTGAATTCGGTGGAGGACTAGCGGGAGGAGATACGCAGTATTTT.

The chain employs TRBV5-1 and TRBJ2-7; tentative D call: TRBD1 (7 bases). Looked up from germline, CDR1 is SGHRS and CDR2 is YFSETQ. Trimming stripped 0 bases from V and 6 bases from J, with 10 bases between. This CDR3 is 13 amino acids long. CDR3 nucleotide sequence: TGCGCCAGCAGCTTGGACAGGGGAGGCGAGCAGTACTTC. It translates to CASSLDRGGEQYF. Full variable domain (remainder filled in from reference TRBV5-1 and TRBJ2-7): KAGVTQTPRYLIKTRGQQVTLSCSPISGHRSVSWYQQTPGQGLQFLFEYFSETQRNKGNFPGRFSGRQFSNSRSEMNVSTLELGDSALYLCASSLDRGGEQYFGPGTRLTVT.

The chain has TRBV5-5 and TRBJ2-5; TRBD1 matches at 9 bases. V was pared by 4 bases and J by 5 bases, with 15 bases of the junction left unmatched. The CDR3 covers 17 residues. Germline loops: CDR1 SGHKS, CDR2 YYEKEE (reference sequence). The CDR3 is CASSQRGTGYGRETQYF. The CDR3 region has the DNA TGTGCCAGCAGCCAGAGGGGGACAGGGTATGGACGCGAGACCCAGTACTTC.

This rearrangement joins TRBV7-6 to TRBJ2-3, with TRBD2 as a possible D gene (6 bases). V lost 1 base and J lost 4, with 15 bases in between. CDR3 size: 16 residues. Germline CDR1 reads SGHVS; CDR2 reads FNYEAQ. This CDR3 is CASSLVLGGTADTQYF. CDR3 sequence (DNA): TGTGCCAGCAGCTTAGTTCTCGGGGGAACGGCAGATACGCAGTATTTT.

The chain is built from TRBV10-3 and TRBJ1-6; no firm D call. This CDR3 is built from 15 residues. V dropped 6 bases and J dropped 3 bases, with 12 bases sitting between them. The germline gives CDR1 ENHRY, CDR2 SYGVKD. CDR3 nucleotide sequence: TGTGCCATCAGGACGGACGAGGGCTATAATTCACCCCTCCACTTT. It specifies CAIRTDEGYNSPLHF.

The gene calls are TRBV13 and TRBJ2-1; a possible D gene is TRBD2 (6 bases). V was cut by 8 bases and J by 4 bases, with 15 bases left in between. The CDR3 sequence is 14 residues long. Germline-derived CDR1 and CDR2 are PRHDT and FYEKMQ (reference sequence). CDR3 bases: TGTGCCAGCGGTTTAGTGGCGGGGTACAATGAGCAGTTCTTC. Protein sequence: CASGLVAGYNEQFF.

This rearrangement joins TRBV12-2 to TRBJ1-5. TRBV12-2 is flagged as a pseudogene. The CDR3 consists of 17 residues. The CDR3 protein is CASRLNRGGPPEQPQHF. CDR3 DNA sequence: TGTGCAAGTCGCTTAAACCGCGGTGGCCCTCCTGAGCAGCCCCAGCATTTT.

The genes are TRBV6-5 and TRBJ1-1; 8 bases are shared with TRBD1. The CDR3 runs 13 residues. Trimming removed 5 bases from V and 6 bases from J; junction bases left unmatched: 5. In germline, CDR1 is MNHEY, CDR2 SVGAGI. Here the CDR3 reads CASSKTGVPEAFF. CDR3 nucleotides: TGTGCCAGCAGTAAGACAGGGGTGCCTGAAGCTTTCTTT.

The chain links TRBV2 to TRBJ2-2; a weak D match, TRBD2 (6 bases). Germline V lookup: CDR1 SNHLY, CDR2 FYNNEI. The CDR3 covers 15 residues. V shed 7 bases and J shed 2 bases, with 14 bases lying between them. As DNA, the CDR3 is TGTGCCAGCACCGAAAGGGAGGTTAACACCGGGGAGCTGTTTTTT. Translating gives CASTEREVNTGELFF.

This sequence joins TRBV28 and TRBJ2-6, with unresolved D. The CDR3 consists of 15 residues. The germline gives CDR1 MDHEN, CDR2 SYDVKM. With 8 bases removed from V and 4 bases from J, the gap between germline ends came to 15 bases. CDR3 protein: CASVTGGLGANVLTF. The CDR3 DNA sequence: TGTGCCAGCGTCACGGGTGGCCTCGGGGCCAACGTCCTGACTTTC.

The chain carries TRBV12-3 or TRBV12-4 and TRBJ1-5; no clear D. V gave up 6 bases and J gave up 6 bases, with 9 bases separating them. This CDR3 contains 12 residues. The CDR3, as DNA: TGTGCCAGCAGCGAGATCGCTCAGCCCCAGCATTTT. It specifies CASSEIAQPQHF.

The chain uses TRBV5-1 and TRBJ1-1; 9 nucleotides agree with TRBD1. V lost 3 bases to trimming and J lost 0 bases; unmatched junction nucleotides: 3. Germline values: CDR1 SGHRS, CDR2 YFSETQ. This CDR3 comprises 15 residues. The CDR3 nucleotides are TGCGCCAGCAGCTCCGGGACAGGGATGAACACTGAAGCTTTCTTT. It yields the protein CASSSGTGMNTEAFF.

The J gene is TRBJ2-3, the V gene TRBV10-1, with a tentative D call TRBD1 (5 bases). CDR3 length equals 13 residues. Trimming took off 6 bases at V and 4 bases at J, with 11 bases between the two ends. Germline CDR1 reads WNHNN; CDR2 reads SYGVQD (reference sequence). CDR3 sequence: CASSFQGADTQYF. The CDR3 region has the DNA TGCGCCAGCAGCTTCCAAGGGGCAGATACGCAGTATTTT.

V and J are TRBV5-6 and TRBJ2-1; D is possibly TRBD1 (5 bases). The CDR3 has 15 amino acids. Trimming stripped 4 bases from V and 3 bases from J, with 14 bases between. Looked up from germline, CDR1 is SGHDT and CDR2 is YYEEEE. In DNA, the CDR3 is TGTGCCAGCAGCGTGCCCCGACAGTTCTACAATGAGCAGTTCTTC. Translating gives CASSVPRQFYNEQFF.

The chain recombines TRBV30 with TRBJ1-5, with D possibly TRBD1 on 6 matching bases. CDR1 GTSNPN and CDR2 SVGIG come from the germline V gene (reference sequence). This CDR3 has 13 residues. The V gene lost 2 bases and the J gene lost 4 bases, with 9 bases spanning the gap. Here the CDR3 DNA reads TGTGCCTGGAGTCGACAGGATAATCAGCCCCAGCATTTT. Translation gives CAWSRQDNQPQHF.

The rearrangement joins TRBV10-3 to TRBJ2-1, with D tentatively TRBD2 (5 bases). V was trimmed by 8 bases and J by 5 bases, leaving 16 bases between them. The CDR3 is 14 amino acids. Per germline, CDR1 ENHRY and CDR2 SYGVKD. The CDR3 reads CAIGTGVLNNEQFF. The CDR3 nucleotides are TGTGCCATCGGCACCGGGGTCCTAAACAATGAGCAGTTCTTC.

J is TRBJ2-1 and V is TRBV7-9; no clear D. Trimming pared 5 bases from V and 0 bases from J, leaving 14 bases between. This CDR3 has 16 amino acids. Per germline, CDR1 SEHNR and CDR2 FQNEAQ (reference sequence). In DNA form, the CDR3 reads TGTGCCAGCAGCCCTCCAGTCCCAGGCTCCTACAATGAGCAGTTCTTC. Encoded protein: CASSPPVPGSYNEQFF.

The chain recombines TRBV19 with TRBJ1-6, with TRBD1 identical over 9 bases. CDR3 size: 15 residues. The J segment lost 10 bases and the V segment lost 4 bases, leaving 8 bases of the junction unmatched. The germline V gene has CDR1 LNHDA and CDR2 SQIVND (reference sequence). CDR3 nucleotide sequence: TGTGCCAGTAGTAGACCACAGGGGGCAGGATCACCCCTCCACTTT. This encodes CASSRPQGAGSPLHF.